This is a list of T cell receptor beta chains from one sample in a study of post-analysis software for immune sequencing data. TCRdb ran MiXCR on the PCR reads and lists one entry per CDR3 protein. The table shows 170,000 or so distinct CDR3 sequences, with about 30% occurring only once. The sequencing input was blood. The receptors derive from a girl aged 10-17 years with multiple sclerosis. CDR3s include the opening cysteine and the closing phenylalanine or tryptophan. Fields, in order: V gene, J gene, clone size, D gene, CDR3 DNA, CDR3 protein. D genes are given only for firm matches. Clone size, where shown, is once, few, many, or a class for clones that have expanded.

TRBV5-1	TRBJ1-2	many	TRBD1	TGCGCCAGCAGCTTGGGAGGGGGCAGTAGCTATGGCTACACCTTC	CASSLGGGSSYGYTF
TRBV10-3	TRBJ1-5	few	-	TGTGCCACCGGTACACCGAATCAGCCCCAGCATTTT	CATGTPNQPQHF
TRBV12-3/TRBV12-4	TRBJ2-7	many	-	TGTGCCAGCAGCGCCAGGGGGGGAGGCGAGCAGTACTTC	CASSARGGGEQYF
TRBV20-1	TRBJ2-7	many	-	TGCAGTGCTAGAGCCACTAGCACTGCGAAAGGAACCTACGAGCAGTACTTC	CSARATSTAKGTYEQYF
TRBV27	TRBJ2-1	once	-	TGTGCCAGCAGCTCCCGGTTCTTAATCGAGCAGTTCTTC	CASSSRFLIEQFF
TRBV27	TRBJ1-1	-	-	TGTGCCAGCAGTTTGACCGGACGGGTGAACACTGAAGCTTTCTTT	CASSLTGRVNTEAFF
TRBV27	TRBJ2-5	many	-	TGTTGTTTGGGTGGTCCAGGGGAGACCCAGTACTTC	CCLGGPGETQYF
TRBV28	TRBJ2-7	few	-	TGTGCCAGCAGTTTATTGAACGAGCAGTACTTC	CASSLLNEQYF
TRBV6-2/TRBV6-3	TRBJ2-1	many	-	TGTGCCAGCAGTCCCACAGGGAGTTCCTACAATGAGCAGTTCTTC	CASSPTGSSYNEQFF
TRBV7-9	TRBJ2-1	few	TRBD1	TGTGCCAGCAGCTTCTACTGGACAGGTTTCTCCTACAATGAGCAGTTCTTC	CASSFYWTGFSYNEQFF
TRBV28	TRBJ1-5	many	-	TGTGCCAGCAGTGGTCCCCTATTCTATAGCAATCAGCCCCAGCATTTT	CASSGPLFYSNQPQHF
TRBV28	TRBJ2-7	many	-	TGTGCCAGCAGCATCGGTGGACCACTCAGCCCGCTCTCCTACGAGCAGTACTTC	CASSIGGPLSPLSYEQYF
TRBV5-1	TRBJ2-3	few	TRBD2	TGCGCCAGTGCCCTTAGCGGGAGTAGTACAGATACGCAGTATTTT	CASALSGSSTDTQYF
TRBV5-1	TRBJ1-2	-	TRBD1	TGCGCCAGCAGCTTGGATACAGGGGCTGGTGGCTACACCTTC	CASSLDTGAGGYTF
TRBV7-8	TRBJ2-7	-	-	TGTGCCAGCAGCCTCTCGGGGAGGACCTACAATGAGCAGTACTTC	CASSLSGRTYNEQYF
TRBV20-1	TRBJ2-1	-	TRBD2	TGCAGTGCTCGGTCGGATCTAGCGGGAGTCTGCAATGAGCAGTTCTTC	CSARSDLAGVCNEQFF